The clone carrying this TCR beta chain was seen only a few times. The data were taken from a study of T-cell reconstitution after alpha-beta-depleted transplantation in children. This CDR3 region has 20 residues. Germline assignment: CDR1 SGHVS and CDR2 FNYEAQ. V shed 5 bases and J shed 0 bases, with 27 bases lying between them. A library of TCRbeta sequences, prepared with unique molecular identifiers, was generated. Using its own MiXCR run on the PCR reads, TCRdb lists one record per CDR3 protein. This sample has roughly 200,000 distinct CDR3 sequences, with approximately 9% found just once. The gene calls are TRBV7-6 and TRBJ2-3, with a tentative D call TRBD2 (6 bases). Sequenced material: PBMCs from the stem cell graft donor, taken from the stem cell graft. The source of this sequence is a human donor who donated a stem cell graft to a child with acute lymphoblastic leukemia. The CDR3 region has the DNA TGTGCCAGCAGCCCAACCATGGCCAAAAAACGGGGGTTTAGCACAGATACGCAGTATTTT. The encoded protein is CASSPTMAKKRGFSTDTQYF.